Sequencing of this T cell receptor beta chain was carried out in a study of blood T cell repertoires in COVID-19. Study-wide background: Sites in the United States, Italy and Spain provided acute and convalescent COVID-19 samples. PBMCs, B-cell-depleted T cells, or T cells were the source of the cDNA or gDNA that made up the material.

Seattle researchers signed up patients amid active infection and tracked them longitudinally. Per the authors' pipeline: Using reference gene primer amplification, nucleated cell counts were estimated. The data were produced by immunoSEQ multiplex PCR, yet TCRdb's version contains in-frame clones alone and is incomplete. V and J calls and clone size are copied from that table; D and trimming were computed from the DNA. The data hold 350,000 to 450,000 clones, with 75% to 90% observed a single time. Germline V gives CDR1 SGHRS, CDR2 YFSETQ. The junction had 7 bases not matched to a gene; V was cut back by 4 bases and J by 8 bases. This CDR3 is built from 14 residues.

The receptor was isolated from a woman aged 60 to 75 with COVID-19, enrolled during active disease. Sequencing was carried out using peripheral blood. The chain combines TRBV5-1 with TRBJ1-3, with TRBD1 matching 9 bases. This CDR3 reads CASSPGQGIDTIYF. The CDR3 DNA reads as TGCGCCAGCAGCCCGGGACAGGGAATAGACACCATATATTTT.